This T cell receptor beta chain comes out of a study of T cell responses to AZD1222 COVID-19 vaccine. Study results and limitations: Among vaccine-associated CD4 TCRs, coverage spanned spike, with dominance at 160-218 and 743-854.

This CDR3 has 15 residues. Germline values: CDR1 LNHDA, CDR2 SQIVND (reference sequence). Deletions cut 5 bases from V and 8 bases from J, with 19 bases between. Measured with immunoSEQ multiplex PCR; TCRdb has only the in-frame clones, and not every one. The repertoire holds over 100,000 clones, with more than 85% as singletons. As to this clone: Its target is not known.

This sequence joins TRBV19 and TRBJ1-5; possibly TRBD1 for D (5 bases). Here the sequenced sample was peripheral blood, taken on day 0 of AZD1222 vaccination. The source of this sequence is an adult in good health. In DNA, the CDR3 is TGTGCCAGTAGTGCCTCCGGGACGCAAACGGAGCCCCAGCATTTT. Its translation: CASSASGTQTEPQHF.